This T cell receptor (beta chain) was identified during a study of beta chain features in type 1 diabetes. In regard to this clone: The target antigen is unknown.

Expressed TCRB transcripts were sequenced because the isolated RNA had all been reverse transcribed beforehand. The data were produced by immunoSEQ multiplex PCR, yet TCRdb's version contains in-frame clones alone and is incomplete. The data hold a few hundred thousand clones, with 20% observed a single time. Looked up from germline, CDR1 is SEHNR and CDR2 is FQNEAQ (reference sequence). Trimming shortened V by 3 bases and J by 7 bases, and 13 bases separated the two germline ends. This CDR3 is 14 amino acids long. The study's findings and limits: In these data, an HLA type influence on TCRB rearrangement remained unresolved. When VDJ junctions were examined, type 1 diabetes patients showed fewer insertions and more deletions. Type 1 diabetes patients showed a moderate but significant shortening of TCRB CDR3s in all four CD4+ subsets. With patients and controls alike, PCR might favor shorter templates to an equal degree.

Sequenced: naive CD4+ T cells from blood. This clonotype originated in a woman aged 18-29 years in good health. V gene TRBV7-9 combines with J gene TRBJ2-1, with a possible D match to TRBD2 (6 bases). Written as DNA, the CDR3 is TGTGCCAGCAGCTTCCGGGAGCTTGGGAATGAGCAGTTCTTC. Amino acids: CASSFRELGNEQFF. Using reference TRBV7-9 and TRBJ2-1 for the parts outside the CDR3, the full variable domain is DTGVSQNPRHKITKRGQNVTFRCDPISEHNRLYWYRQTLGQGPEFLTYFQNEAQLEKSRLLSDRFSAERPKGSFSTLEIQRTEQGDSAMYLCASSFRELGNEQFFGPGTRLTVL.